These 3 T cell receptor beta chains were sequenced from one sample in a study of cytomegalovirus exposure and HLA in healthy donors. TCRdb keeps only in-frame clones here, not all; method: immunoSEQ multiplex PCR. In the table there are approximately 150,000 clones, approximately 89% of which are singletons. Sequencing input: PBMCs. The origin of the receptors is a man aged 18 to 35 in good health and CMV-seropositive.

The chain links TRBV18 to TRBJ2-5, with 7 positions matching TRBD2. This CDR3 is built from 14 residues. J was trimmed by 5 bases and V by 2 bases; bases with no gene match: 5. Germline V lookup: CDR1 KGHSH, CDR2 LQKENI. The CDR3 loop reads CASSPLREQETQYF. CDR3 DNA sequence: TGTGCCAGCTCACCATTGCGGGAGCAGGAGACCCAGTACTTC.

The chain links TRBV6-5 to TRBJ2-1, with D possibly matching TRBD2 (5 bases). The ends were cut back, 9 bases at V and 0 bases at J, with 12 bases in the middle. Germline lookup yields CDR1 MNHEY and CDR2 SVGAGI. CDR3 size: 14 residues. CDR3 nucleotides: TGTGCCAGTGGAGAGGGTAGCTCCTACAATGAGCAGTTCTTC. Translating gives CASGEGSSYNEQFF.

The chain's CDR3 is CSARVDTEAFF. The CDR3 DNA reads TGCAGTGCCAGGGTCGACACTGAAGCTTTCTTT. The chain links TRBV20-1 to TRBJ1-1; TRBD1 might be the D (5 bases). V was trimmed by 6 bases and J by 3 bases, leaving 8 bases between them. Looked up from germline, CDR1 is DFQATT and CDR2 is SNEGSKA (reference sequence). This CDR3 spans 11 amino acids.